Listed below are T cell receptor beta chains from one sample, sequenced in a study of T cells of healthy individuals. TCRdb processed the 5' RACE reads anew with MiXCR; each CDR3 protein has one entry. The table has nearly 100,000 distinct CDR3 sequences, approximately 18% seen once. The receptors derive from a human donor in good health. Each CDR3 is given with its conserved first and last residue. D genes are given only for firm matches. Clone sizes are given selectively: once, few, many, or a class where the clone is expanded.

clone_size: -
j_call: TRBJ2-4
d_call: -
v_call: TRBV20-1
cdr3_nt: TGCAGTGCTAACGGACGGGACATTCAGTACTTC
cdr3_aa: CSANGRDIQYF

clone_size: many
j_call: TRBJ2-7
d_call: TRBD2
v_call: TRBV27
cdr3_nt: TGTGCCAGCAGTTCCTTAGCGGGACGAAGCTCCTACGAGCAGTACTTC
cdr3_aa: CASSSLAGRSSYEQYF

clone_size: few
j_call: TRBJ2-5
d_call: TRBD2
v_call: TRBV4-3
cdr3_nt: TGCGCCAGCAGCCAAAGACTAGCGGGAGGGCCAAGTGGGGAGACCCAGTACTTC
cdr3_aa: CASSQRLAGGPSGETQYF

clone_size: many
j_call: TRBJ1-6
d_call: -
v_call: TRBV6-1
cdr3_nt: TGTGCCAGCAGAGAGGGACAAGTCTATAATTCACCCCTCCACTTT
cdr3_aa: CASREGQVYNSPLHF

clone_size: few
j_call: TRBJ2-5
d_call: -
v_call: TRBV2
cdr3_nt: TGTGCCAGCAGAGGGGGAGTTTACCAAGAGACCCAGTACTTC
cdr3_aa: CASRGGVYQETQYF

clone_size: many
j_call: TRBJ1-5
d_call: -
v_call: TRBV6-6
cdr3_nt: TGTGCCAGCAGGGAGACAGGAATCAATCAGCCCCAGCATTTT
cdr3_aa: CASRETGINQPQHF

clone_size: few
j_call: TRBJ1-1
d_call: -
v_call: TRBV7-6
cdr3_nt: TGTGCCAGCAGCTTAGTTGGGAGGGGCACTGAAGCTTTCTTT
cdr3_aa: CASSLVGRGTEAFF

clone_size: -
j_call: TRBJ2-3
d_call: TRBD1
v_call: TRBV5-1
cdr3_nt: TGCGCCAGCAGCACGGACAGGGGGCCTTATTCGGGAGATACGCAGTATTTT
cdr3_aa: CASSTDRGPYSGDTQYF

clone_size: -
j_call: TRBJ2-3
d_call: -
v_call: TRBV28
cdr3_nt: TGTGCCAGCAGTCCCCCGGCCGATACGCAGTATTTT
cdr3_aa: CASSPPADTQYF

clone_size: few
j_call: TRBJ2-1
d_call: TRBD2
v_call: TRBV20-1
cdr3_nt: TGCAGTGCTAGGGGAGTGGGACTAGCGGGTTACAATGAGCAGTTCTTC
cdr3_aa: CSARGVGLAGYNEQFF

clone_size: few
j_call: TRBJ1-1
d_call: TRBD1
v_call: TRBV10-3
cdr3_nt: TGTGCCATCAGTGATATTACCGCAGGGGGTGGCCCTGAAGCTTTCTTT
cdr3_aa: CAISDITAGGGPEAFF

clone_size: -
j_call: TRBJ2-3
d_call: -
v_call: TRBV7-6
cdr3_nt: TGTGCCAGCAGCACCCCCGGGACAACGCAGTATTTT
cdr3_aa: CASSTPGTTQYF

clone_size: -
j_call: TRBJ2-7
d_call: -
v_call: TRBV7-2
cdr3_nt: TGTGCCAGCAGCTTGGGGCTTGACTACGAGCAGTACTTC
cdr3_aa: CASSLGLDYEQYF

clone_size: -
j_call: TRBJ1-1
d_call: -
v_call: TRBV6-5
cdr3_nt: TGTGCCAGCAGTTACGGTCCAAAAAGGGCGTACACTGAAGCTTTCTTT
cdr3_aa: CASSYGPKRAYTEAFF

clone_size: few
j_call: TRBJ2-7
d_call: TRBD1
v_call: TRBV28
cdr3_nt: TGTGCCGCTCAGGGGGTCAGCCGGGACAAGGCCTACGAGCAGTACTTC
cdr3_aa: CAAQGVSRDKAYEQYF

clone_size: few
j_call: TRBJ2-2
d_call: -
v_call: TRBV5-1
cdr3_nt: TGCGCCAGCAGCTCCGGATGGGGGCGCGACACCGGGGAGCTGTTTTTT
cdr3_aa: CASSSGWGRDTGELFF

clone_size: few
j_call: TRBJ2-2
d_call: -
v_call: TRBV6-4
cdr3_nt: TGTGCCAGCAGTGACTCGATAGAAGGGGGGACCGGGGAGCTGTTTTTT
cdr3_aa: CASSDSIEGGTGELFF

clone_size: few
j_call: TRBJ2-3
d_call: -
v_call: TRBV27
cdr3_nt: TGTGCCAGCAGTTTACCTCTGACAGGAACGCAGTATTTT
cdr3_aa: CASSLPLTGTQYF

clone_size: -
j_call: TRBJ1-1
d_call: TRBD1
v_call: TRBV5-1
cdr3_nt: TGCGCCAGCAGCCCAGGGGGTCTGAACACTGAAGCTTTCTTT
cdr3_aa: CASSPGGLNTEAFF

clone_size: many
j_call: TRBJ1-5
d_call: TRBD1
v_call: TRBV19
cdr3_nt: TGTGCCAGTACCATGGACAGGACGAGCAATCAGCCCCAGCATTTT
cdr3_aa: CASTMDRTSNQPQHF

clone_size: -
j_call: TRBJ1-1
d_call: TRBD1
v_call: TRBV6-5
cdr3_nt: TGTGCCAGCAGTTGGACAGGGCCGAACACTGAAGCTTTCTTT
cdr3_aa: CASSWTGPNTEAFF

clone_size: few
j_call: TRBJ2-5
d_call: TRBD1
v_call: TRBV28
cdr3_nt: TGTGCCAGCAGTCAGGGACAGGCTTGGGGAGAGACCCAGTACTTC
cdr3_aa: CASSQGQAWGETQYF

clone_size: few
j_call: TRBJ2-2
d_call: TRBD2
v_call: TRBV7-9
cdr3_nt: TGTGCCAGCATGGCAGCGGGAGTATTGGGCACCGGGGAGCTGTTTTTT
cdr3_aa: CASMAAGVLGTGELFF

clone_size: few
j_call: TRBJ1-1
d_call: -
v_call: TRBV10-3
cdr3_nt: TGTGCCATCAGTGAGCCCGGGAGGGCTGAAGCTTTCTTT
cdr3_aa: CAISEPGRAEAFF

clone_size: many
j_call: TRBJ1-1
d_call: -
v_call: TRBV7-9
cdr3_nt: TGTGCCAGCAGCTTACGTTTGGACACTGAAGCTTTCTTT
cdr3_aa: CASSLRLDTEAFF

clone_size: few
j_call: TRBJ1-3
d_call: -
v_call: TRBV20-1
cdr3_nt: TGCAGTGCCCAGGGGTCATGGGGAAACACCATATATTTT
cdr3_aa: CSAQGSWGNTIYF

clone_size: few
j_call: TRBJ2-3
d_call: -
v_call: TRBV5-6
cdr3_nt: TGTGCCAGCAGCCGAACACAGGGAAGCGCAGATACGCAGTATTTT
cdr3_aa: CASSRTQGSADTQYF

clone_size: many
j_call: TRBJ1-5
d_call: -
v_call: TRBV20-1
cdr3_nt: TGCAGTGCTAGAGAGTGGAATCAGCCCCAGCATTTT
cdr3_aa: CSAREWNQPQHF

clone_size: -
j_call: TRBJ2-7
d_call: -
v_call: TRBV6-2/TRBV6-3
cdr3_nt: TGTGCCAGCATGCTCGGGGGCTCGTACTACGAGCAGTACTTC
cdr3_aa: CASMLGGSYYEQYF

clone_size: many
j_call: TRBJ2-5
d_call: TRBD1
v_call: TRBV27
cdr3_nt: TGTGCCAGCAGTTTGGGCAGGGGGCTACGCGAGACCCAGTACTTC
cdr3_aa: CASSLGRGLRETQYF

clone_size: -
j_call: TRBJ2-3
d_call: -
v_call: TRBV21-1
cdr3_nt: TGTGCCAGCAGCAAAGAGGGGACAAAACCAGATACGCAGTATTTT
cdr3_aa: CASSKEGTKPDTQYF

clone_size: -
j_call: TRBJ1-1
d_call: -
v_call: TRBV5-6
cdr3_nt: TGTGCCAGCAGCATTTCTCCAGGGAAGAACACTGAAGCTTTCTTT
cdr3_aa: CASSISPGKNTEAFF